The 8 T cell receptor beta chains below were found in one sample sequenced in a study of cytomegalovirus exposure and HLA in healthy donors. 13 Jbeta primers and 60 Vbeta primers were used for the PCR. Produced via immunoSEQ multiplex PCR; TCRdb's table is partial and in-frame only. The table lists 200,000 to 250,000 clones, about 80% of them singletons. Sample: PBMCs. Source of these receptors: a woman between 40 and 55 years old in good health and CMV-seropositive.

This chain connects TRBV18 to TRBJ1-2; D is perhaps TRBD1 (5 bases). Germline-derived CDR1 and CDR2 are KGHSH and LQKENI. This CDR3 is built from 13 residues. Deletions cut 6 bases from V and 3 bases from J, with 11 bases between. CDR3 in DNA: TGTGCCAGCTCCCCCGGGGGGGACTATGGCTACACCTTC. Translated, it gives CASSPGGDYGYTF.

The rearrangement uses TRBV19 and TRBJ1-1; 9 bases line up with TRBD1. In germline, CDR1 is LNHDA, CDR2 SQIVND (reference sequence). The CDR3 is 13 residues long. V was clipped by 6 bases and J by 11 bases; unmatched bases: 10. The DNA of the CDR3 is TGTGCCAGTAGCACACAGGGGGCCTTGGGGGCTTTCTTT. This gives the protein CASSTQGALGAFF. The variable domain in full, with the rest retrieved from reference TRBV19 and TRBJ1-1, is DGGITQSPKYLFRKEGQNVTLSCEQNLNHDAMYWYRQDPGQGLRLIYYSQIVNDFQKGDIAEGYSVSREKKESFPLTVTSAQKNPTAFYLCASSTQGALGAFFGQGTRLTVV.

The CDR3 protein is CASSRVRDYEQYF. DNA for the CDR3: TGTGCCAGCAGTCGAGTCAGGGACTACGAGCAGTACTTC. The rearrangement joins TRBV6-5 to TRBJ2-5; tentative D call: TRBD1 (5 bases). The DNA end is more similar to TRBJ2-7, so the J call may be wrong. Germline CDR1 and CDR2: MNHEY and SVGAGI. This CDR3 contains 13 residues.

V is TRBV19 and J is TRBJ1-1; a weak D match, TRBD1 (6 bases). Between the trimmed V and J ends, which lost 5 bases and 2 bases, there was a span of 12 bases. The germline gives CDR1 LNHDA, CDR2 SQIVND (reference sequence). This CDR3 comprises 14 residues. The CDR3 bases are TGTGCCAGTAGTGTCGGACAGCCAAACACTGAAGCTTTCTTT. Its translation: CASSVGQPNTEAFF. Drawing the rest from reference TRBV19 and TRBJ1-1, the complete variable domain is DGGITQSPKYLFRKEGQNVTLSCEQNLNHDAMYWYRQDPGQGLRLIYYSQIVNDFQKGDIAEGYSVSREKKESFPLTVTSAQKNPTAFYLCASSVGQPNTEAFFGQGTRLTVV.

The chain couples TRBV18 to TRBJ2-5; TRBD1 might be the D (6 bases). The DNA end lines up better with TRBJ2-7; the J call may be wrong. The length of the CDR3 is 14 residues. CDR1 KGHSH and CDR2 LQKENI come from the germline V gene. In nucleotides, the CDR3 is TGTGCCAGCTCACCCCGGGACATAGCGTACGAGCAGTACTTC. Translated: CASSPRDIAYEQYF.

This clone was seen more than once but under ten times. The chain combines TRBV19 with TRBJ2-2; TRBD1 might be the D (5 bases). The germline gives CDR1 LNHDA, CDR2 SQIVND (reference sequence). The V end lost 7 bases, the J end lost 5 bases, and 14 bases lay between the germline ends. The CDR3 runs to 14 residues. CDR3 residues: CASNPPGPTGELFF. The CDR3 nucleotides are TGTGCCAGTAATCCTCCAGGGCCGACCGGGGAGCTGTTTTTT.

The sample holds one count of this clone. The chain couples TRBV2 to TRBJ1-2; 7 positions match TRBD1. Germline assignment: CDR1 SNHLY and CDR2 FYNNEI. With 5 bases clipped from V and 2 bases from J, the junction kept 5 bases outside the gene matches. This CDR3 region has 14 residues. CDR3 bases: TGTGCCAGCAGTTTGACAGGGATGAACTATGGCTACACCTTC. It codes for CASSLTGMNYGYTF.

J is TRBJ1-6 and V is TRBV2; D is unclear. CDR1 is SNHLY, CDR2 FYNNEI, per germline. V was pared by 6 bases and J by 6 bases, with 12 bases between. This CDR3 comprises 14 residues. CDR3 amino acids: CASSEIRFNSPLHF. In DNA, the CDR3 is TGTGCCAGCAGCGAAATTCGGTTTAATTCACCCCTCCACTTT. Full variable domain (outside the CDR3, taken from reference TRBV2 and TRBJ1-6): EPEVTQTPSHQVTQMGQEVILRCVPISNHLYFYWYRQILGQKVEFLVSFYNNEISEKSEIFDDQFSVERPDGSNFTLKIRSTKLEDSAMYFCASSEIRFNSPLHFGNGTRLTVT.